This note documents a single T cell receptor beta chain sequence. What it binds is unknown. Carried by the TCR beta cDNA libraries were unique molecular identifiers. TCRdb recomputed calls from the PCR reads with MiXCR, one row per CDR3 protein. This table has about 820,000 distinct CDR3 sequences, about 53% appearing once. The CDR3 loop spans 14 amino acids. J gave up 6 bases and V 6 bases, and 6 bases lay outside the gene matches. CDR1 is SGHAT and CDR2 is FQDESV in the germline V gene (reference sequence). This entry comes from a study of post-analysis software for immune sequencing data. Study conclusions and caveats: TRBV5-6, TRBV5-1 and TRBV20-1 belonged to a set of about five TRBV segments that were more frequent in patients than controls.

This TCR derives from a girl under 18 with multiple sclerosis. J is TRBJ2-4 and V is TRBV11-1, with 9 bases aligning to TRBD1. The specimen sequenced was blood. CDR3 in DNA: TGTGCCAGCAGTCCGACAGGGGGGAGAAACATTCAGTACTTC. As protein: CASSPTGGRNIQYF. Drawing the rest from reference TRBV11-1 and TRBJ2-4, the complete variable domain is EAEVAQSPRYKITEKSQAVAFWCDPISGHATLYWYRQILGQGPELLVQFQDESVVDDSQLPKDRFSAERLKGVDSTLKIQPAELGDSAMYLCASSPTGGRNIQYFGAGTRLSVL.